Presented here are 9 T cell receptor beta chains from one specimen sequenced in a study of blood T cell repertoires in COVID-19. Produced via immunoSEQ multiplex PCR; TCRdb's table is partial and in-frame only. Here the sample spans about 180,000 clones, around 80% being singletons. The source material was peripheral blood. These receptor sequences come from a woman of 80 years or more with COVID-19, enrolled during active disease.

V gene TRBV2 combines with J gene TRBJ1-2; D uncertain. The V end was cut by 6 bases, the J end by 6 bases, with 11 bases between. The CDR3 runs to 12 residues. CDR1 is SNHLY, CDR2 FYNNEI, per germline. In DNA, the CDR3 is TGTGCCAGCAGATCCCTGGAGAATGGCTACACCTTC. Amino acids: CASRSLENGYTF. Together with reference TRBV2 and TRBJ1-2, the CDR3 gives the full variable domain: EPEVTQTPSHQVTQMGQEVILRCVPISNHLYFYWYRQILGQKVEFLVSFYNNEISEKSEIFDDQFSVERPDGSNFTLKIRSTKLEDSAMYFCASRSLENGYTFGSGTRLTVV.

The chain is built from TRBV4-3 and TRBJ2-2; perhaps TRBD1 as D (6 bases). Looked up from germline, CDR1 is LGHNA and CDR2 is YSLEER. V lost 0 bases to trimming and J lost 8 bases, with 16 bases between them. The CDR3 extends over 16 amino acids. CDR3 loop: CASSQDWTALEGELFF. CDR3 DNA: TGCGCCAGCAGCCAAGACTGGACAGCCCTGGAGGGGGAGCTGTTTTTT.

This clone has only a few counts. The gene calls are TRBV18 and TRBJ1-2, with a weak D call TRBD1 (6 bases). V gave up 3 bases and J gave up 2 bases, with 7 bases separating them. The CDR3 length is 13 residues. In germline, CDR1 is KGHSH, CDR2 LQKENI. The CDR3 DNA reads TGTGCCAGCTCACCGGGGGCGAACTATGGCTACACCTTC. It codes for CASSPGANYGYTF.

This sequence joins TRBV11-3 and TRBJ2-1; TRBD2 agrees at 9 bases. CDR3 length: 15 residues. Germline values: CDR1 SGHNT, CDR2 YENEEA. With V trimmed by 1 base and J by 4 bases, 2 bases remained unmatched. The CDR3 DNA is TGTGCCAGCAGCTTAGGAGCGGGAGGATACAATGAGCAGTTCTTC. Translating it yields CASSLGAGGYNEQFF.

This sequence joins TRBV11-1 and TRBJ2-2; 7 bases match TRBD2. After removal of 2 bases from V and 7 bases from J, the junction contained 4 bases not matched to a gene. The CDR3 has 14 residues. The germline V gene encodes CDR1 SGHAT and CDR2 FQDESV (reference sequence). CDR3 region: CASSLRRGSGELFF. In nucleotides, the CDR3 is TGTGCCAGCAGCTTAAGGCGGGGGAGCGGGGAGCTGTTTTTT.

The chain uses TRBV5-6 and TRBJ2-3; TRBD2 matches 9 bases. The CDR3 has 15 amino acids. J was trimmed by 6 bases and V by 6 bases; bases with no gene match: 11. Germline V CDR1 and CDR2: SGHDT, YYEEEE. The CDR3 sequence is CASNRALAGMDTQYF. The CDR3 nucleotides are TGTGCCAGCAACAGAGCCCTAGCGGGGATGGATACGCAGTATTTT.

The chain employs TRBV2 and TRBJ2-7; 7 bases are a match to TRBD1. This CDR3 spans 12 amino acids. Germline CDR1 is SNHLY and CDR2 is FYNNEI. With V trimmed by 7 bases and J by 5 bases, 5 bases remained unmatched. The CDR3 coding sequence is TGTGCCAGCAAACAGGGGACGCACGAGCAGTACTTC. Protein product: CASKQGTHEQYF.

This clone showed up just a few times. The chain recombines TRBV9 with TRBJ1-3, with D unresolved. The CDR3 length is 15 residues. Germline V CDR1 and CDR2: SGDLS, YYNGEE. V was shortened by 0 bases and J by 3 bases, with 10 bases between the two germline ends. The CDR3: CASSVVPGSGNTIYF. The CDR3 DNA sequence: TGTGCCAGCAGCGTAGTTCCGGGGAGTGGAAACACCATATATTTT.

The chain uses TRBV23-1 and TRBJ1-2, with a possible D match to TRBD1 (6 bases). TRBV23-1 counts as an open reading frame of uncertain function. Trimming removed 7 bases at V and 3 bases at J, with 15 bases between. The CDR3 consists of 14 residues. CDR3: CASIPDRGDYGYTF. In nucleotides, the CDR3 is TGCGCCAGCATCCCGGACAGAGGTGACTATGGCTACACCTTC.